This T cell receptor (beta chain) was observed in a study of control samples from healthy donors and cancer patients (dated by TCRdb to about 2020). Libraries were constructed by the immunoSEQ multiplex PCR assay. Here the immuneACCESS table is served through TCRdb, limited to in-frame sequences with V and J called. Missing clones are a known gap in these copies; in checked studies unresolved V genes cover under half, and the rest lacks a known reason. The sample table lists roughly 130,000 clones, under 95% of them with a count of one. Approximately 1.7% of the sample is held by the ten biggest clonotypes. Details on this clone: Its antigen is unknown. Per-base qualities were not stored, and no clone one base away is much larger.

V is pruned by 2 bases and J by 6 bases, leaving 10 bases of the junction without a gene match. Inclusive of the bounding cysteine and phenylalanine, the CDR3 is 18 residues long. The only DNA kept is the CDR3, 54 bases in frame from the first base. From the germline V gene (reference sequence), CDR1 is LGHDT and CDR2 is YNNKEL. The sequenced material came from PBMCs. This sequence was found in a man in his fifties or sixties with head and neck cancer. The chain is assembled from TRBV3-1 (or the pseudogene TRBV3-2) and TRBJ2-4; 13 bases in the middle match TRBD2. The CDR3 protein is CASSQHTSGGALGNIQYF. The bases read TGTGCCAGCAGCCAACATACTAGCGGGGGGGCCCTGGGAAACATTCAGTACTTC.